This record concerns one T cell receptor beta chain sequence. This clone is regarded as medium-sized (0.01 to 0.1%). The antigen it recognizes is unknown. No base quality information exists; no much larger clone differs at one position. The label giving this sample's time point can be read as: cycle 2 day 1 (C2D1) of nivolumab. Every trial patient had relapsed after autologous stem cell transplantation, and cohorts A, B and C differed in prior brentuximab vedotin exposure. The trial cohort included 55 to 60 patients with relapsed/refractory classical Hodgkin lymphoma, and each patient had a best overall response of complete response, partial response or progressive disease. In the multi-cohort phase II CheckMate 205 trial, trial patients received single-agent nivolumab. Best overall response was determined by an independent review committee according to the 2007 International Working Group response criteria. PBMCs from the trial were collected at three points: immediately before nivolumab initiation (C1D1), and during therapy at cycle 2 day 1 and cycle 4 day 1. Peripheral blood was collected in 8 mL Vacutainer Cell Preparation Tubes, from which PBMCs were isolated by centrifugation and then cryopreserved.

The data belong to a study of PD-1 blockade in classical Hodgkin lymphoma (dated by TCRdb to about 2020). Context from the whole study: Nivolumab dosing was 3 mg/kg intravenously every 2 weeks, continuing until either disease progression or unacceptable toxicity. The study used TCR beta sequencing and CyTOF to define a peripheral blood immune signature of response to PD-1 blockade in classical Hodgkin lymphoma. Results the study describes overall, beyond this receptor: By C4D1, a significant rise was seen in CD4+ TCR diversity but not in CD8+ TCR diversity (p=0.0027 vs p=0.16), and the rise was most apparent among complete responders (p=0.02). Baseline TCR diversity was reported to be lower in newly diagnosed patients than in healthy donors and to be lower still in relapsed/refractory patients. The study was restricted to a single clinical trial cohort, and the causes of repertoire differences, possibly disease activity or prior therapy, were left undefined. Trial patients with a complete response had baseline diversity similar to that of newly diagnosed patients, while partial responders and progressors had significantly lower diversity. Diversity was lower in patients who began nivolumab less than 1 year after ASCT, so these patients were left out of later analyses to avoid confounding by immune reconstitution.

Genomic DNA was extracted with the Qiagen DNeasy kit from unsorted PBMCs and from negatively selected CD4+ and CD8+ fractions. TCR beta CDR3 regions were amplified by immunoSEQ multiplex PCR using primers annealing to V and J segments. A synthetic immune receptor repertoire was used to minimize amplification bias, and remaining bias was computationally removed after sequencing. Regarding the original processing steps: Repertoire diversity was quantified as the Shannon entropy index using custom Python scripts. Unsorted, CD4+ and CD8+ repertoires were examined separately, except in combined analyses, for which CD4+ and CD8+ sequences were merged in silico. Clonal expansion was defined as a frequency increase of at least 2-fold after treatment compared with C1D1, and clones undetected at baseline were assigned a pseudocount of 0.5. Singleton clones were defined as clones with 0 or 1 copy at C1D1, and non-singleton clones were defined as clones with 2 or more copies. Clones expanded in unsorted samples were annotated as CD4+, CD8+ or unknown by matching protein sequences in sorted samples from the same patient. Diversity changes from C1D1 to C4D1 were tested in paired samples using Wilcoxon tests. The clones in this table, taken by TCRdb from immuneACCESS, are in-frame only. Not every clone is retained; where verified, under half of the shortfall comes from an unresolved V gene, and the cause of the rest is unknown. The DNA was the basis for D and trimming; V, J and clone size are from that table. Recorded for this sample are over 25,000 clones; around 70% of them occurred a single time. The ten largest clones represent around 15% of the sample.

Compared with germline, V lacks 6 bases and J lacks 4 bases; bases without a gene match: 10. For CDR1 and CDR2, the germline V gene (reference sequence) lists MNHEY and SMNVEV. The CDR3 has 15 amino acids, counting the end cysteine and phenylalanine. The DNA shown is the 45-base CDR3, in frame from base 1. This sequence originates from a human donor with classical Hodgkin lymphoma. This specimen was peripheral blood mononuclear cells (PBMCs), taken before the second cycle of nivolumab. In this chain, TRBV27 is recombined with TRBJ2-5; 8 nucleotides in the junction match TRBD2. The sequenced DNA: TGTGCCAGCAGCTGGGACCACGGGGGGGCAGAGACCCAGTACTTC. This translates into CASSWDHGGAETQYF.